Listed below are T cell receptor beta chains from one sample, sequenced in a study of shared clonotypes between healthy human individuals. The data were produced by immunoSEQ multiplex PCR, yet TCRdb's version contains in-frame clones alone and is incomplete. The data contain fewer than 3 million clones, just under 95% of them seen just once; the ten biggest clones take up 0.37%. Sequencing was done on a sample of naive CD4+ T cells from PBMCs. These receptors were obtained from a man aged 18 to 30 in good health. Some clones in this sample may be carry-over from other donors' samples. Both conserved end residues are part of each CDR3. Fields, in order: J gene, clone size, D gene, V gene, CDR3 DNA, CDR3 protein. A D gene is named only where the DNA matches it firmly. Where a row states a size, it is once, few, many or the class of an expanded clone; other rows omit it.

TRBJ2-1 NA NA TRBV27 TGTGCCAGCAGTTTCAAGCGGGTGGACCTTGATGAGCAGTTCTTC CASSFKRVDLDEQFF
TRBJ2-3 NA NA TRBV7-3 TGTGCCAGCAGCCCCCCGAGCACAGATACGCAGTATTTT CASSPPSTDTQYF
TRBJ1-1 once NA TRBV19 TGTGCCAGTAGCCCCTTAATTCGGGCTGGGAACACTGAAGCTTTCTTT CASSPLIRAGNTEAFF
TRBJ1-4 NA NA TRBV5-4 TGTGCCAGCAGCTCGACCGGGCCCCCCTGGGGTAATGAAAAACTGTTTTTT CASSSTGPPWGNEKLFF
TRBJ2-3 once NA TRBV6-1 TGTGCCAGCAGTAGCCCCGGGGATTACACAGATACGCAGTATTTT CASSSPGDYTDTQYF
TRBJ1-2 NA NA TRBV6-6 TGTGCCAGCAGCCACGAGGGGAAGGGCTATGGCTACACCTTC CASSHEGKGYGYTF
TRBJ2-2 NA NA TRBV7-3 TGTGCCAGCAGCCCTCGTGGAAACGCGAACACCGGGGAGCTGTTTTTT CASSPRGNANTGELFF
TRBJ2-1 NA NA TRBV2 TGTGCCAGCAGTGAAGCGCTGTCTCGTCTCTTC CASSEALSRLF
TRBJ2-7 NA TRBD1 TRBV7-3 TGTGCCAGCAGCCACGGGACAGGGATCCACGAGCAGTACTTC CASSHGTGIHEQYF
TRBJ2-3 NA TRBD2 TRBV4-2 TGTGCCAGCAGCCAAGACATAGCGGGAGGTTCAGATACGCAGTATTTT CASSQDIAGGSDTQYF
TRBJ1-2 NA NA TRBV30 TGTGCCTGGAGTGGAAATGGGGGGTATGGCTACACCTTC CAWSGNGGYGYTF
TRBJ1-2 NA TRBD1 TRBV18 TGTGCCAGCTCACCAGGACAGGGAATGAGCTATGGCTACACCTTC CASSPGQGMSYGYTF
TRBJ2-1 NA TRBD2 TRBV7-9 TGTGCCAGCAGCTTCGGCGGGAGGGCATCGGATGAGCAGTTCTTC CASSFGGRASDEQFF
TRBJ2-7 NA TRBD1 TRBV9 TGTGCCAGCAGCGCGACAGGGGCGGGTTCGTGGGAGCAGTACTTC CASSATGAGSWEQYF
TRBJ2-1 NA TRBD2 TRBV19 TGTGCCAGTAGTATGACTAGCGGGAGATTACTGCAGGGGAATGAGCAGTTCTTC CASSMTSGRLLQGNEQFF
TRBJ1-2 NA NA TRBV2 TGTGCCAGCACTGGGGGCTATGGCTACACCTTC CASTGGYGYTF
TRBJ2-1 NA NA TRBV6-4 TGTGCCAGCAGCGCGACTAATTCCAATGAGCAGTTCTTC CASSATNSNEQFF
TRBJ2-3 NA NA TRBV5-1 TGCGCCAGCAGCTTCGCCGGGGCCCCAGATACGCAGTATTTT CASSFAGAPDTQYF
TRBJ1-6 NA NA TRBV2 TGTGGCGGGCGGGGCAGGGCTTCACCCCTCCACTTT CGGRGRASPLHF
TRBJ2-6 NA TRBD2 TRBV19 TGTGCCACTTCGGGACTAGCGGGCCTCTCTGGGGCCAACGTCCTGACTTTC CATSGLAGLSGANVLTF
TRBJ2-2 once TRBD2 TRBV28 TGTGCCAGCAGTTGGTTAGCGGGAGCGTTCGGGGAGCTGTTTTTT CASSWLAGAFGELFF
TRBJ1-5 NA NA TRBV7-9 TGTGCCAGCAGCTTAAATCTCGGAGGGTCCCAGCATTTT CASSLNLGGSQHF
TRBJ2-1 NA TRBD2 TRBV27 TGTGCCAGCAGTTTACGGTCAAGGCGGGAGGGCCAAAATGAGCAGTTCTTC CASSLRSRREGQNEQFF
TRBJ2-1 NA NA TRBV6-4 TGTGCCAGCAGTGCCGTCAGGGAAAGTGAGCAGTTCTTC CASSAVRESEQFF
TRBJ1-2 NA NA TRBV14 TGTGCCAGCAGCCAACTCGCCGGTGGCTACACCTTC CASSQLAGGYTF
TRBJ2-7 NA NA TRBV9 TGTGCCAGCAGTTCCGGGCCCAGGGACGAGCAGTACTTC CASSSGPRDEQYF
TRBJ1-1 NA NA TRBV29-1 TGCAGCGTTTACGACACTGAAGCTTTCTTT CSVYDTEAFF